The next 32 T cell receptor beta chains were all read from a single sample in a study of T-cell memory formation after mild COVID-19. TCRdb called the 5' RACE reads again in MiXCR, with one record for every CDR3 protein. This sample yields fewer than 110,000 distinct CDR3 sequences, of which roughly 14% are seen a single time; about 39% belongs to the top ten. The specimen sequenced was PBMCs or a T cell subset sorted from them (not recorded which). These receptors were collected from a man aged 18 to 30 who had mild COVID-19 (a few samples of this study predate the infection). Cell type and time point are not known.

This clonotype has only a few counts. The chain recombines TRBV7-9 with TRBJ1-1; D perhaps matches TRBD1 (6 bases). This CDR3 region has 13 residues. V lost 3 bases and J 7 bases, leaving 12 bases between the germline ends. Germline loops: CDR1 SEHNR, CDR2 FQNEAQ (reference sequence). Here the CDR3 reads CASSFPGVGEAFF. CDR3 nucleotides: TGTGCCAGCAGCTTTCCAGGGGTAGGTGAAGCTTTCTTT.

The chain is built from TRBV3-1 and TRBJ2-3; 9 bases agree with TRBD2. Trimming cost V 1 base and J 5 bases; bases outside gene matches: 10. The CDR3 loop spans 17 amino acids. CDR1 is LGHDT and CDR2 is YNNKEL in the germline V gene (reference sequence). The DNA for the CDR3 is TGTGCCAGCAGCCAAGGCCTACTAGCGGGTGGTAAAGATACGCAGTATTTT. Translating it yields CASSQGLLAGGKDTQYF.

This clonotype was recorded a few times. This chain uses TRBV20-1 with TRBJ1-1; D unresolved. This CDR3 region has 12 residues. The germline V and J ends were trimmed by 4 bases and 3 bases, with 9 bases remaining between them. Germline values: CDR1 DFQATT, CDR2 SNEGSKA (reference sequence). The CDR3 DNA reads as TGCAGTGCTAATGCGGGGTACACTGAAGCTTTCTTT. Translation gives CSANAGYTEAFF.

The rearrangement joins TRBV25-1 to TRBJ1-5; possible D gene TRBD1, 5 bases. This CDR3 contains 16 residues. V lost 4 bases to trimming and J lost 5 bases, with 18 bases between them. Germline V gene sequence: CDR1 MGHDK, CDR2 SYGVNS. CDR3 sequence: CASSGRDGRKDQPQHF. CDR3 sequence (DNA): TGTGCCAGCAGTGGGCGGGACGGACGCAAAGATCAGCCCCAGCATTTT.

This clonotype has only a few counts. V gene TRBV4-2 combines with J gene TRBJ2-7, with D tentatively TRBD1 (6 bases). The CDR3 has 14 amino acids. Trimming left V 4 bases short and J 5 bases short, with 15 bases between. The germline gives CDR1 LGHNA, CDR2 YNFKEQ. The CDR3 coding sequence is TGTGCCAGCAGCCGCTCCGGGACACCCCACGAGCAGTACTTC. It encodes CASSRSGTPHEQYF.

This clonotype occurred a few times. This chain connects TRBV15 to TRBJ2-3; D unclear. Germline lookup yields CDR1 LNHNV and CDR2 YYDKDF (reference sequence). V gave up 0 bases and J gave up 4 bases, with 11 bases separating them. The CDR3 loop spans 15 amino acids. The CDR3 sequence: CATSRERGDADTQYF. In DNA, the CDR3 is TGTGCCACCAGCAGAGAAAGAGGCGACGCAGATACGCAGTATTTT.

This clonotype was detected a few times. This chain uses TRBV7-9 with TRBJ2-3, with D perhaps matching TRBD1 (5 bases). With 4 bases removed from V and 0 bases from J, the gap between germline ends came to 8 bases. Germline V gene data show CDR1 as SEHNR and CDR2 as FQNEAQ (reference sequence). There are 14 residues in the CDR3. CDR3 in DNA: TGTGCCAGCAGCTCGACAGCGAGCACAGATACGCAGTATTTT. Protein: CASSSTASTDTQYF.

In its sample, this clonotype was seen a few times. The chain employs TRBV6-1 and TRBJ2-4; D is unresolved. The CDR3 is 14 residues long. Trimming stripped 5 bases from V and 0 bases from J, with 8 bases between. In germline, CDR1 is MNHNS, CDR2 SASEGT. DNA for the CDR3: TGTGCCAGCAGTTCGATTGGAGCCAAAAACATTCAGTACTTC. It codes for CASSSIGAKNIQYF.

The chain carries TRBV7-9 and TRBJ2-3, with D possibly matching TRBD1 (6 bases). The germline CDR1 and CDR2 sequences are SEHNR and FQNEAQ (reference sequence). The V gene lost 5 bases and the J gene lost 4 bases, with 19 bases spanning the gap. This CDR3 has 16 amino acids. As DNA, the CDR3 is TGTGCCAGCAGCCTGTTGACGGGACAATCGGCAGATACGCAGTATTTT. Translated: CASSLLTGQSADTQYF.

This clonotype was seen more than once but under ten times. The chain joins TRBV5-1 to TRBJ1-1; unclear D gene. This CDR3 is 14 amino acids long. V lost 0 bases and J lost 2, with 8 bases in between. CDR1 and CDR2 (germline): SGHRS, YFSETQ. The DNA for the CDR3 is TGCGCCAGCAGCTTGGATCCAGGTAACACTGAAGCTTTCTTT. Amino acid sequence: CASSLDPGNTEAFF. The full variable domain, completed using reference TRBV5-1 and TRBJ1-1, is KAGVTQTPRYLIKTRGQQVTLSCSPISGHRSVSWYQQTPGQGLQFLFEYFSETQRNKGNFPGRFSGRQFSNSRSEMNVSTLELGDSALYLCASSLDPGNTEAFFGQGTRLTVV.

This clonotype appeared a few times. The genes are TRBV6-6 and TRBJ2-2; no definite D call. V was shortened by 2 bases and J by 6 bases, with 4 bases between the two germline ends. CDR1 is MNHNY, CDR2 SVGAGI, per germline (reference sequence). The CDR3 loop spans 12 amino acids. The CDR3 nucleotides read TGTGCCAGCAGTTACGTCCCCGGGGAGCTGTTTTTT. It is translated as CASSYVPGELFF.

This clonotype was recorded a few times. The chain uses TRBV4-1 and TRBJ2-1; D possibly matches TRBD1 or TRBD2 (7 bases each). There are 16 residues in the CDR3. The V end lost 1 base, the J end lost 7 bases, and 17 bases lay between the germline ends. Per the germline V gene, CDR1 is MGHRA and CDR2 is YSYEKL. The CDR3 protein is CASSQARGLGGNEQFF. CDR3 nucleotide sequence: TGCGCCAGCAGCCAAGCGAGGGGGCTCGGGGGGAATGAGCAGTTCTTC.

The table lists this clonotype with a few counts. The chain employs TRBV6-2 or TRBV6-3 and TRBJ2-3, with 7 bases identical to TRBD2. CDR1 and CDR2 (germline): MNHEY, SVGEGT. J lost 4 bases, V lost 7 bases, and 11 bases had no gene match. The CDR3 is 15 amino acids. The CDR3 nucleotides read TGTGCCAGCAAGGCCCGCCCGGGACTATCAGATACGCAGTATTTT. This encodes CASKARPGLSDTQYF.

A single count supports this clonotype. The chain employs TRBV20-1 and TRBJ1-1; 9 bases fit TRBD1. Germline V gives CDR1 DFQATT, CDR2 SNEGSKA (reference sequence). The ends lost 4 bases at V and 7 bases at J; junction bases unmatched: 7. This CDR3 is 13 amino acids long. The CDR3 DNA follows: TGCAGTGCTATTCGGACAGGGGAAAGTGAAGCTTTCTTT. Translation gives CSAIRTGESEAFF.

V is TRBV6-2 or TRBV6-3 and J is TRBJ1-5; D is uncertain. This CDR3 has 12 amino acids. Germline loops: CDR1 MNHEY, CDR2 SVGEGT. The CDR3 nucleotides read TGTACTTCAAGAAAGGATGGCCAGCCCCAGCATTTT. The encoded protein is CTSRKDGQPQHF.

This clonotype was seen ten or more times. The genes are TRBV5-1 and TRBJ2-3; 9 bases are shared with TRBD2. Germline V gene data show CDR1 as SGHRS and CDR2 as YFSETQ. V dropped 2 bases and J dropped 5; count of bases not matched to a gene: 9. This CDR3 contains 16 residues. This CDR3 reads CASSFPPSGELDTQYF. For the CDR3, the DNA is TGCGCCAGCAGCTTCCCCCCTAGCGGGGAGTTAGATACGCAGTATTTT.

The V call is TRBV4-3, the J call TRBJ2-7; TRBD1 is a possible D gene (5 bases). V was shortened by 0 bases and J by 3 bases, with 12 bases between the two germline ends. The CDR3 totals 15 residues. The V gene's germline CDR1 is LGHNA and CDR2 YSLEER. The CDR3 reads CASSQDLGDYYEQYV. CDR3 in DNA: TGCGCCAGCAGCCAAGATCTAGGGGATTACTACGAGCAGTACGTC.

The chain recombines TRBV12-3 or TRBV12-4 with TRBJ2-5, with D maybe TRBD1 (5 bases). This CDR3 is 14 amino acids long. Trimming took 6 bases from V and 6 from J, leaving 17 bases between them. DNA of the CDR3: TGTGCCAGCAGCCCCACCCAGGGTAGACAGACCCAGTACTTC. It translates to CASSPTQGRQTQYF.

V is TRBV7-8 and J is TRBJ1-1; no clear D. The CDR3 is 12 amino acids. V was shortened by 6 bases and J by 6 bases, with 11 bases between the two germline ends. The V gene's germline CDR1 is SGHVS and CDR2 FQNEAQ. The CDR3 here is CASSDHGPEAFF. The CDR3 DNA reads TGTGCCAGCAGTGATCACGGTCCTGAAGCTTTCTTT.

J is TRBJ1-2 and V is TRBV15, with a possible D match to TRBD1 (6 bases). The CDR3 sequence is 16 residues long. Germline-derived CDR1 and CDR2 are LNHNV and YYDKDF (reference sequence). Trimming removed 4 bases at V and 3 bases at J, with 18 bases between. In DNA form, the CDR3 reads TGTGCCACCAGCACCCGGACAGTAAACATCGACTATGGCTACACCTTC. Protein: CATSTRTVNIDYGYTF.

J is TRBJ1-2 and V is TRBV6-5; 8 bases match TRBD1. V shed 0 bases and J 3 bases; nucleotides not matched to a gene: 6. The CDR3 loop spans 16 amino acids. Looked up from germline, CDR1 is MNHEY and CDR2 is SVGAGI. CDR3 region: CASSYSQGAVDYGYTF. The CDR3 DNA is TGTGCCAGCAGTTACTCGCAGGGGGCGGTAGACTATGGCTACACCTTC.

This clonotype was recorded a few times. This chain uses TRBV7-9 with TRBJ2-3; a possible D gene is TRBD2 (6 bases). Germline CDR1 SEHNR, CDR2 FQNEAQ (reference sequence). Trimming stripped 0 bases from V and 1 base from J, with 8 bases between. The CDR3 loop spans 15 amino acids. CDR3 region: CASSLAGEGTDTQYF. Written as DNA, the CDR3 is TGTGCCAGCAGCTTAGCCGGGGAGGGCACAGATACGCAGTATTTT.

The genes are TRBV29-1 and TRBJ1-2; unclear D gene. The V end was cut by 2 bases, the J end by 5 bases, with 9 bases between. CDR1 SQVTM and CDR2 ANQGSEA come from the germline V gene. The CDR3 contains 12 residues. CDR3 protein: CSVELYSYGYTF. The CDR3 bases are TGCAGCGTTGAACTGTATTCATATGGCTACACCTTC.

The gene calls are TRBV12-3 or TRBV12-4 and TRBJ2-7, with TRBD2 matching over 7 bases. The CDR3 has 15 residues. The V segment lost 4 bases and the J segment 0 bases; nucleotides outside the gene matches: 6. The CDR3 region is CASSWGGGPSYEQYV. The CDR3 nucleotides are TGTGCCAGCAGTTGGGGCGGGGGACCCTCCTACGAGCAGTACGTC.

This CDR3 is CASSPPPARELFF. The CDR3 nucleotides read TGTGCCAGCAGCCCACCACCGGCCAGGGAGCTGTTTTTT. J is TRBJ2-2 and V is TRBV7-9; D is unclear. This CDR3 is built from 13 residues. Germline V gives CDR1 SEHNR, CDR2 FQNEAQ (reference sequence). Between the trimmed V and J ends, which lost 5 bases and 9 bases, there was a span of 13 bases.

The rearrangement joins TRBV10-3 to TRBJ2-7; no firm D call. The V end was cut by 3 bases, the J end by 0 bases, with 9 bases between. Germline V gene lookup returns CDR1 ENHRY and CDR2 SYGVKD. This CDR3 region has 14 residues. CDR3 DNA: TGTGCCATCAGTGACCCAGGAAACTCCTACGAGCAGTACTTC. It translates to CAISDPGNSYEQYF.

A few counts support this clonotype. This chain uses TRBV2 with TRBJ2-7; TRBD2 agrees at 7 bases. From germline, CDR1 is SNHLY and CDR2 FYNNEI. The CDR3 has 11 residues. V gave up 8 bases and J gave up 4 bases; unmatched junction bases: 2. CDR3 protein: CASELAYEQYV. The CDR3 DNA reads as TGTGCCAGCGAACTAGCGTACGAGCAGTACGTC.

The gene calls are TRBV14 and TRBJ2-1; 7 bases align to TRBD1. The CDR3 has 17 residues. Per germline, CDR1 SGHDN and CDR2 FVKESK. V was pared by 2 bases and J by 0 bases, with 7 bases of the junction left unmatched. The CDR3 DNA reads TGTGCCAGCAGCCAATTTCAACAGGGGAGCTCCTACAATGAGCAGTTCTTC. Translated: CASSQFQQGSSYNEQFF.

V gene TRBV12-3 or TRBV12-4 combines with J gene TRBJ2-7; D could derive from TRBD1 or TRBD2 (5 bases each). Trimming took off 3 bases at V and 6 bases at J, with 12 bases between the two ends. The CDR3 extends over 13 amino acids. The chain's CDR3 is CASSFPGLLEQYF. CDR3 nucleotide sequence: TGTGCCAGCAGTTTCCCGGGGCTCCTCGAGCAGTACTTC.

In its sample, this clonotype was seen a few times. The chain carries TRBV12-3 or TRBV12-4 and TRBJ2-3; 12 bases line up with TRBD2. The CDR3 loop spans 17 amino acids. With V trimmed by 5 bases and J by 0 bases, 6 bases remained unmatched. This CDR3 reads CASSGLAGGISTDTQYF. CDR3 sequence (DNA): TGTGCCAGCAGTGGGCTAGCGGGGGGGATAAGCACAGATACGCAGTATTTT.

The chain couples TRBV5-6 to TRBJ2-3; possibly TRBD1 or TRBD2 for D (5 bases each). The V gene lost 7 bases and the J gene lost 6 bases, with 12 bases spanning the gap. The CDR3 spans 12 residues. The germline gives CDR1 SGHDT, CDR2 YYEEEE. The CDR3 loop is CASGTGTDTQYF. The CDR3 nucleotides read TGTGCCAGCGGGACCGGGACGGATACGCAGTATTTT.

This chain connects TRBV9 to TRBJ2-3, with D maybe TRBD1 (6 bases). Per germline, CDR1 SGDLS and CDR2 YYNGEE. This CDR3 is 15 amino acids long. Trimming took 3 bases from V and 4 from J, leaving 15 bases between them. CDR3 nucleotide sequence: TGTGCCAGCAGCGAACAGGGTCATAATTCAGATACGCAGTATTTT. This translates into CASSEQGHNSDTQYF.